The entry below describes one T cell receptor (beta chain). The antigen is not known. These data originate in a study of cytomegalovirus exposure and HLA in healthy donors. Overall study results and limits: In a later analysis, common viral pathogens appeared linked to several of the most significant clusters.

The PCR ran on 60 Vbeta and 13 Jbeta primers. Generated by immunoSEQ multiplex PCR, the TCRdb table keeps only in-frame clones and is missing some. The data show approximately 150,000 clones, approximately 85% seen once. The ends were cut back, 7 bases at V and 7 bases at J, with 26 bases in the middle. Germline V gives CDR1 SGHVS, CDR2 FQNEAQ. The CDR3 is 17 amino acids. The chain links TRBV7-8 to TRBJ2-1; a possible D gene is TRBD2 (6 bases). Source material: PBMCs. This TCR was sampled from a young man in good health and CMV-seropositive. The DNA for the CDR3 is TGTGCCAGCACCCCACGGTCGCAGCGGGTAACACCGAATGAGCAGTTCTTC. Translated: CASTPRSQRVTPNEQFF.